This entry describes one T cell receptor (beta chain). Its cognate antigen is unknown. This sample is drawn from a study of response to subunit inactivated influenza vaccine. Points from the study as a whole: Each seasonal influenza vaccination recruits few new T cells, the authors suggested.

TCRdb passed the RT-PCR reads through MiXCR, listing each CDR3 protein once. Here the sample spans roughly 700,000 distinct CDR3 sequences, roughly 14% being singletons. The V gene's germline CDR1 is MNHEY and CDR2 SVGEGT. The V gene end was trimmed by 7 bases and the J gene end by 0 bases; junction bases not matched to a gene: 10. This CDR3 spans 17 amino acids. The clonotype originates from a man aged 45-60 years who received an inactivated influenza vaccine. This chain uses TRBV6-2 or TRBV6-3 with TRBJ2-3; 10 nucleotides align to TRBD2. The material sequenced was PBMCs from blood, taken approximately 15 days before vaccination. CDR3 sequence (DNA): TGTGCCAGCAAAAGTACTAGCGGGGTTCTTAGCACAGATACGCAGTATTTT. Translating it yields CASKSTSGVLSTDTQYF.